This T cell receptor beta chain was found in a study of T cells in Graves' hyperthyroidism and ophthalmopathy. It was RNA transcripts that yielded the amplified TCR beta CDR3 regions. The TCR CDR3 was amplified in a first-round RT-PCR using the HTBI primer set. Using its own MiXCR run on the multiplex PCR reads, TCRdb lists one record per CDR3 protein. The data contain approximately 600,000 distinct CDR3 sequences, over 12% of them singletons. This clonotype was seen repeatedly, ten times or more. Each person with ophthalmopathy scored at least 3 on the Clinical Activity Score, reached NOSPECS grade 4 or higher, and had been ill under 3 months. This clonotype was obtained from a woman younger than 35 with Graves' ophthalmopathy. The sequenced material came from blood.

CDR3 sequence (DNA): TGTGCCAGCAGTTCCTTGGGGTTTGGCTACACCTTC. Translating it yields CASSSLGFGYTF. The chain is built from TRBV27 and TRBJ1-2; D ambiguous. Germline CDR1 reads MNHEY; CDR2 reads SMNVEV (reference sequence). V shed 4 bases and J shed 7 bases, with 10 bases lying between them. The CDR3 spans 12 residues.